Detailed here is one T cell receptor (beta chain). It was with 60 Vbeta and 13 Jbeta primers that the PCR ran. Some clones are missing from TCRdb's copy, which holds only in-frame ones; the method was immunoSEQ multiplex PCR. The sample holds approximately 110,000 clones, roughly 80% seen once. This record belongs to a study of cytomegalovirus exposure and HLA in healthy donors. V trimming: 2 bases; J trimming: 5 bases; junction bases outside the gene matches: 9. The CDR3 is 16 amino acids. The germline V gene has CDR1 SGHRS and CDR2 YFSETQ. The V and J genes are TRBV5-1 and TRBJ2-1, with TRBD2 identical over 8 bases. The sequenced sample was PBMCs. The clonotype was recovered from a woman in her thirties in good health and CMV-seropositive. The CDR3 DNA follows: TGCGCCAGCAGCTTTACCTTAGCGGGGCGGAACAATGAGCAGTTCTTC. It translates to CASSFTLAGRNNEQFF.